The clone carrying this TCR beta chain was counted a few times. Its target is not known. This sample is drawn from a study of T cells after yellow fever vaccination. General study findings and limits: Reappearing after the booster were most of the clones from primary vaccination (around 95% CD4, 88% CD8).

The CDR3 covers 13 residues. V gave up 9 bases and J gave up 5 bases; unmatched junction bases: 6. Germline CDR1 is MNHEY and CDR2 is SVGAGI. 5'RACE template switching generated TCR cDNA, adding a universal primer site and UMIs. TCRdb itself ran the 5' RACE reads through MiXCR, one entry per CDR3 protein. This sample has a few hundred thousand distinct CDR3 sequences, with about 19% found just once. The sequencing here drew on PBMCs, taken before the yellow fever booster vaccination. The TCR originated in a man younger than 35 who received the YFV17D yellow fever vaccine. V and J are TRBV6-5 and TRBJ2-3; TRBD2 aligns across 9 bases. CDR3 DNA: TGTGCCAGTTCGCGGGGGGGCGTAGATACGCAGTATTTT. It codes for CASSRGGVDTQYF.